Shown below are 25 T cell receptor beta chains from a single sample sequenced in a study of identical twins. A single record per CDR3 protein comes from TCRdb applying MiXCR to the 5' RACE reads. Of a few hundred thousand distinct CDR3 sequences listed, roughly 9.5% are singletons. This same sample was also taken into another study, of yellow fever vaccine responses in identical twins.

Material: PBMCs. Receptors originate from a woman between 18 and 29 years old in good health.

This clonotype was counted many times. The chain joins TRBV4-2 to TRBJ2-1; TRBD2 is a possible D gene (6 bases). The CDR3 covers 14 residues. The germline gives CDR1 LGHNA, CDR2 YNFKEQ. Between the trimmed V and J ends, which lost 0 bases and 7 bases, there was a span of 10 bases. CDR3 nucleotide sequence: TGTGCCAGCAGCCAAGAGGGCGGGGAGAATGAGCAGTTCTTC. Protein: CASSQEGGENEQFF.

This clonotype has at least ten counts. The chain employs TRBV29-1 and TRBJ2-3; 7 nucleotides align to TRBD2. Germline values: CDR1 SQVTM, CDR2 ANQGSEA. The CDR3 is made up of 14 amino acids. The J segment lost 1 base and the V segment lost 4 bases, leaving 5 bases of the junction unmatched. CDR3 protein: CSVGFAGGTDTQYF. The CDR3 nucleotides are TGCAGCGTTGGTTTTGCGGGGGGCACAGATACGCAGTATTTT.

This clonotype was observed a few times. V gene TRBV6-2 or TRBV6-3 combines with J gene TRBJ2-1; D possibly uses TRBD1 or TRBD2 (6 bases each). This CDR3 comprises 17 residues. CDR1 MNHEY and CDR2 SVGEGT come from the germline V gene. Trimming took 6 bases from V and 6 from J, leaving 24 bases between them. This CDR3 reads CASSVAGGGGISNEQFF. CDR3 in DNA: TGTGCCAGCAGCGTGGCTGGGGGCGGCGGGATAAGCAATGAGCAGTTCTTC.

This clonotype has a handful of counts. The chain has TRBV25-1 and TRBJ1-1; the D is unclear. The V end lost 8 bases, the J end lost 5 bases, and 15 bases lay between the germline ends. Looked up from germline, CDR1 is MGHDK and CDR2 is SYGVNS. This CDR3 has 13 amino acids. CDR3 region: CASCPPLETEAFF. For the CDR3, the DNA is TGTGCCAGCTGCCCCCCACTGGAGACTGAAGCTTTCTTT.

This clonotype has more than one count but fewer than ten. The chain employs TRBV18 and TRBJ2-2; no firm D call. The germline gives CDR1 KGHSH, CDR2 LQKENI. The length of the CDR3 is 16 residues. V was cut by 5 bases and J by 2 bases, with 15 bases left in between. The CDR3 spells CASSTEARSNTGELFF. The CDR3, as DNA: TGTGCCAGCTCAACCGAAGCGAGATCCAACACCGGGGAGCTGTTTTTT.

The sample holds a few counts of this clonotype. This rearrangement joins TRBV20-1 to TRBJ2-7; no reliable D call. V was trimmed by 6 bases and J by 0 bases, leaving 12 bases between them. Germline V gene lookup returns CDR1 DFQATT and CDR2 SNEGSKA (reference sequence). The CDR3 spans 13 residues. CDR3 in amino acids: CSAPRSRSYEQYF. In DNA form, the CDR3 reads TGCAGTGCCCCACGGTCGCGCTCCTACGAGCAGTACTTC.

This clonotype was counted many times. CDR3 in amino acids: CASSFGSVSYEQYF. As DNA, the CDR3 is TGTGCCAGCAGTTTTGGTAGCGTCTCCTACGAGCAGTACTTC. The chain links TRBV12-3 or TRBV12-4 to TRBJ2-7, with D possibly being TRBD2 (5 bases). Trimming took off 3 bases at V and 0 bases at J, with 9 bases between the two ends. There are 14 residues in the CDR3.

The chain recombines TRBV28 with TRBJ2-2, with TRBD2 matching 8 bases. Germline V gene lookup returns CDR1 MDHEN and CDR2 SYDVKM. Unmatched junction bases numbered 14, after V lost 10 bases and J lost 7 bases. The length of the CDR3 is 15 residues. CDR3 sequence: CATSVRRGANGELFF. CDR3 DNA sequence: TGTGCCACAAGTGTACGGCGGGGGGCGAACGGGGAGCTGTTTTTT.

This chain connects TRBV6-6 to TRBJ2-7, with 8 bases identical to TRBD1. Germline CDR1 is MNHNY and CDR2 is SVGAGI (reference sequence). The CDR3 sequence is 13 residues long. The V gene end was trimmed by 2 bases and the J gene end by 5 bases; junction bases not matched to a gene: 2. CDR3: CASSYPDRDEQYF. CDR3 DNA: TGTGCCAGCAGTTACCCGGACAGGGACGAGCAGTACTTC.

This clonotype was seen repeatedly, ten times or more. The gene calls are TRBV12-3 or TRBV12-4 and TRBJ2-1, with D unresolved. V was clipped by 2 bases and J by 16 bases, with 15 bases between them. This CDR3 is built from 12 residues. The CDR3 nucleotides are TGTGCCAGCAGTTTAAGAGACTCCCGTCTATTCTTC. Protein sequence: CASSLRDSRLFF.

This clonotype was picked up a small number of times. This CDR3 is CASSSEKVVAGGPSEQFF. As DNA, the CDR3 is TGTGCCAGCAGCTCCGAAAAGGTCGTAGCGGGAGGGCCGAGTGAGCAGTTCTTC. This chain uses TRBV6-2 or TRBV6-3 with TRBJ2-1; 11 positions agree with TRBD2. The CDR3 runs to 18 residues. In germline, CDR1 is MNHEY, CDR2 SVGEGT. Germline trimming cut 6 bases from V and 9 bases from J; bases unmatched to any gene: 19.

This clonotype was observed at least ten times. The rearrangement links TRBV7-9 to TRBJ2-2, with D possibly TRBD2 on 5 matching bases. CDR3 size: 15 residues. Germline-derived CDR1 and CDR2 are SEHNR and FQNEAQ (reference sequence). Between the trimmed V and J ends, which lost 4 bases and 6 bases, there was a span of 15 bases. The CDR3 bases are TGTGCCAGCAGCTATAGATTGGGAGAGTCCGGGGAGCTGTTTTTT. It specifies CASSYRLGESGELFF.

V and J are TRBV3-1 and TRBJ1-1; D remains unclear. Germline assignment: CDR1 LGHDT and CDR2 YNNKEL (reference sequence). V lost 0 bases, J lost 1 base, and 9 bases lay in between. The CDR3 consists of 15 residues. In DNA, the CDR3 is TGTGCCAGCAGCCAAGATTCTCTCGGGAACACTGAAGCTTTCTTT. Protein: CASSQDSLGNTEAFF.

The CDR3 is CASRDRGSSYEQYF. For the CDR3, the DNA is TGTGCCAGCAGGGACAGGGGGAGCTCCTACGAGCAGTACTTC. The chain links TRBV2 to TRBJ2-7; 10 bases map to TRBD1. J was trimmed by 0 bases and V by 6 bases; bases with no gene match: 2. This CDR3 spans 14 amino acids. CDR1 is SNHLY and CDR2 is FYNNEI in the germline V gene.

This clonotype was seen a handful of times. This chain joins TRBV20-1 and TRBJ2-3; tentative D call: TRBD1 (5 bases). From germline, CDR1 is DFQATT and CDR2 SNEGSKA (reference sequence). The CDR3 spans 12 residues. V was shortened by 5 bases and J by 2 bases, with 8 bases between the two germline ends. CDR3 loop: CSAGAPTDTQYF. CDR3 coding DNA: TGCAGTGCTGGGGCCCCCACAGATACGCAGTATTTT.

CDR3 in amino acids: CASSLGPGGYYEQYF. As DNA, the CDR3 is TGTGCCAGCAGCTTAGGGCCAGGGGGATACTACGAGCAGTACTTC. The rearrangement uses TRBV11-1 and TRBJ2-7; 7 bases agree with TRBD1. The CDR3 totals 15 residues. V trimming: 1 base; J trimming: 3 bases; junction bases outside the gene matches: 6. CDR1 and CDR2 from the germline V gene are SGHAT and FQDESV (reference sequence).

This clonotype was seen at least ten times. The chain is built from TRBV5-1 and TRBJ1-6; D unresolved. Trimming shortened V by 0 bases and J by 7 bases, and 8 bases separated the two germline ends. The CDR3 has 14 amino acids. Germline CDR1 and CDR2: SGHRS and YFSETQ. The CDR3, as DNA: TGCGCCAGCAGCTTGGGAGCGAGGAATTCACCCCTCCACTTT. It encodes CASSLGARNSPLHF.

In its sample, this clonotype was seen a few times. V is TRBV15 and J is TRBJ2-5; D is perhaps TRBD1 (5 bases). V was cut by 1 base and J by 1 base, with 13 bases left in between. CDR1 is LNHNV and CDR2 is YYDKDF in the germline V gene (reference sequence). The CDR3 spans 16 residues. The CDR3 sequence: CATSRAPLTVQETQYF. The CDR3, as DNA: TGTGCCACCAGCAGAGCTCCCTTGACAGTCCAAGAGACCCAGTACTTC. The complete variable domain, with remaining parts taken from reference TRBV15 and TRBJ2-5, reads DAMVIQNPRYQVTQFGKPVTLSCSQTLNHNVMYWYQQKSSQAPKLLFHYYDKDFNNEADTPDNFQSRRPNTSFCFLDIRSPGLGDTAMYLCATSRAPLTVQETQYFGPGTRLLVL.

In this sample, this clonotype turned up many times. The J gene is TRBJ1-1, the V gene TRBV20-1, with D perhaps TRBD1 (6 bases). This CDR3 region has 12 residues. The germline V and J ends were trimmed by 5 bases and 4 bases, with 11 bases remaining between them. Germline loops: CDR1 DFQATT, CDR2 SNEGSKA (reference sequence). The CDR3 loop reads CSAPGQITEAFF. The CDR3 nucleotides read TGCAGTGCTCCCGGACAGATCACTGAAGCTTTCTTT.

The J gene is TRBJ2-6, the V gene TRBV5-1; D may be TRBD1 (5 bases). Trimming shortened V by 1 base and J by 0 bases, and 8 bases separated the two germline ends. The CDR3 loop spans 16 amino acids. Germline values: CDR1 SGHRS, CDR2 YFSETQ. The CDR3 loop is CASSLYRNSGANVLTF. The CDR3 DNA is TGCGCCAGCAGCTTGTACAGGAACTCTGGGGCCAACGTCCTGACTTTC.

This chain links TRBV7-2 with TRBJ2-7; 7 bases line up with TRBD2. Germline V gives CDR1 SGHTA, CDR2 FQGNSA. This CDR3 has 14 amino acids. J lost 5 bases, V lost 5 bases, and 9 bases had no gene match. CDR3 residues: CASSPRTSWNEQYF. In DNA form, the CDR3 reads TGTGCCAGCAGCCCTCGGACTAGTTGGAACGAGCAGTACTTC.

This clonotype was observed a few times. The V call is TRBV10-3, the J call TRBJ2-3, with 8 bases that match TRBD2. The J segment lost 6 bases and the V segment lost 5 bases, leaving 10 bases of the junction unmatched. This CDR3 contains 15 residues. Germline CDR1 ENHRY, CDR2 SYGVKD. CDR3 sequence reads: CAISFVVAGRDTQYF. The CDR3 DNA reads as TGTGCCATCAGTTTCGTAGTAGCGGGGCGGGATACGCAGTATTTT.

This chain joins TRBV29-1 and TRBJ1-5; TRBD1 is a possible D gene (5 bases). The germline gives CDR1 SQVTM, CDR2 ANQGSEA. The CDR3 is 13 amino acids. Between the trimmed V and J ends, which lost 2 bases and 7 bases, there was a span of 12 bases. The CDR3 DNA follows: TGCAGCGTTGAAATTTGGGACGGCCAGCCCCAGCATTTT. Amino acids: CSVEIWDGQPQHF.

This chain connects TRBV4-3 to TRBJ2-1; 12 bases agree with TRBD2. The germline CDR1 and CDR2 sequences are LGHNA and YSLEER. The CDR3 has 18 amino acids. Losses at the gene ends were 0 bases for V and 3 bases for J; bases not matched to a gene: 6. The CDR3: CASSQDRGGLAGYNEQFF. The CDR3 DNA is TGCGCCAGCAGCCAAGATCGGGGGGGACTAGCGGGCTACAATGAGCAGTTCTTC.

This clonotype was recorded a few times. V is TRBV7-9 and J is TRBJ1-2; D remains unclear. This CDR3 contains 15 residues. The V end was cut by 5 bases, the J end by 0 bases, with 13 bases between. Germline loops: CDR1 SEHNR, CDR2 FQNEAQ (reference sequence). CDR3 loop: CASSTDGGANYGYTF. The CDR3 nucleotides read TGTGCCAGCAGCACGGACGGTGGAGCTAACTATGGCTACACCTTC.